These T cell receptor beta chains were read from a single sample in a study of naive and memory T cell subsets. In TCRdb, the 5' RACE reads were re-called with MiXCR into one record per CDR3 protein. The table has about 22,000 distinct CDR3 sequences, roughly 4% seen once. These receptors came from a male donor in good health. Each CDR3 is given with its conserved first and last residue. A D gene is named only where the DNA matches it firmly. Each size is once, few, many, or a class for an expanded clone.

TGTGCCAGCAGCCGCGGTTTTGAAGACAGGGTGCATTCACCCCTCCACTTT CASSRGFEDRVHSPLHF TRBD1 TRBV4-2 many TRBJ1-6
TGTGCCAGCAGCTTATTCGACGGCCTTTATCCTGGCTACACCTTC CASSLFDGLYPGYTF NA TRBV7-2 many TRBJ1-2
TGCAGTGCCAGGTCCGGTGGCGGGACTAGCACAGATACGCAGTATTTT CSARSGGGTSTDTQYF NA TRBV20-1 many TRBJ2-3
TGTGCCAGCTCATCTCCCTACGAGCAGTACTTC CASSSPYEQYF NA TRBV18 many TRBJ2-7
TGTGCCAGCACTCGAGGAGGGTCCCTGAGCTCCTACGAGCAGTACTTC CASTRGGSLSSYEQYF NA TRBV7-2 many TRBJ2-7
TGTGCCATCAGTCGACAGGAAGCGGGCACTGAAGCTTTCTTT CAISRQEAGTEAFF NA TRBV10-3 few TRBJ1-1
TGTGCCATCAGTGGCAGGAGTCGGGGTTTAAACACTGAAGCTTTCTTT CAISGRSRGLNTEAFF NA TRBV10-3 many TRBJ1-1
TGTGCCAGCAGTTTTCAGGCCTACACCCGCGAGCAGTACTTC CASSFQAYTREQYF NA TRBV28 many TRBJ2-7
TGCGCCAGCAGGGGGACGGTCGGTATCGAGGAGGCACCCCTCAACTTT CASRGTVGIEEAPLNF NA TRBV10-2 few TRBJ1-6
TGTGCCAGCAGCTTAGGAGGGACACCCCTCTATGGCTACACCTTC CASSLGGTPLYGYTF NA TRBV7-9 many TRBJ1-2
TGTGCCAGCAGCTTACTGCGGGGGGGCTGGGATGAGCAGTTCTTC CASSLLRGGWDEQFF TRBD2 TRBV7-9 many TRBJ2-1
TGCAGTGCAAGGGCAGAAGACTACAATGAGCAGTTCTTC CSARAEDYNEQFF NA TRBV20-1 many TRBJ2-1
TGCGCCAGCAGCCAAGAGCCCCTAGCGGGGGGGGCAGAGACCCAGTACTTC CASSQEPLAGGAETQYF TRBD2 TRBV4-3 many TRBJ2-5
TGCAGCCATGGGGGGGACAGCACAGATACGCAGTATTTT CSHGGDSTDTQYF TRBD2 TRBV29-1 many TRBJ2-3
TGTGCCAGCAGCTCGTGGGGGGACCAGCCCCAGCATTTT CASSSWGDQPQHF NA TRBV13 many TRBJ1-5
TGTGCCAGTAGTATGGCTAGCGGTGGTTACGAGCAGTACTTC CASSMASGGYEQYF TRBD2 TRBV19 many TRBJ2-7
TGTGCCAGCGAACAGGAAAACCAAGAGACCCAGTACTTC CASEQENQETQYF NA TRBV28 many TRBJ2-5
TGCAGCGTTGACAGCGGCACAGATACGCAGTATTTT CSVDSGTDTQYF NA TRBV29-1 many TRBJ2-3
TGCAGCGCCAGGGACGGGAGATCCTTTAGCAATCAGCCCCAGCATTTT CSARDGRSFSNQPQHF NA TRBV20-1 many TRBJ1-5
TGTGCCAGTAGTTCTAAGGTCTACAATGAGCAGTTCTTC CASSSKVYNEQFF NA TRBV19 many TRBJ2-1
TGTGCCAGCAGTTATGGACTACATAGCAATCAGCCCCAGCATTTT CASSYGLHSNQPQHF NA TRBV28 many TRBJ1-5
TGTGCCAGCAGCTGGGCGAACACCGGGGAGCTGTTTTTT CASSWANTGELFF NA TRBV7-2 many TRBJ2-2
TGTGCCAGCAGTCGGACAGGGGGAAATTCACCCCTCCACTTT CASSRTGGNSPLHF TRBD1 TRBV3-1 many TRBJ1-6
TGTGCCAGCAGCTTAGATCCTGGTTCACCCCTCCACTTT CASSLDPGSPLHF NA TRBV11-3 medium-sized TRBJ1-6
TGTGCCAGCAGTGATGACTGGACTAGCGGGAGGGCCTACAATGAGCAGTTCTTC CASSDDWTSGRAYNEQFF TRBD2 TRBV25-1 few TRBJ2-1
TGTGCCAGCAGCTTAGCGGACCGGGATACGCAGTATTTT CASSLADRDTQYF NA TRBV7-9 many TRBJ2-3
TGTGCCAGCAGTTTATCGATCCGAAATAGCGGGGGGGCCGATAGGAATGAGCAGTTCTTC CASSLSIRNSGGADRNEQFF TRBD2 TRBV27 many TRBJ2-1